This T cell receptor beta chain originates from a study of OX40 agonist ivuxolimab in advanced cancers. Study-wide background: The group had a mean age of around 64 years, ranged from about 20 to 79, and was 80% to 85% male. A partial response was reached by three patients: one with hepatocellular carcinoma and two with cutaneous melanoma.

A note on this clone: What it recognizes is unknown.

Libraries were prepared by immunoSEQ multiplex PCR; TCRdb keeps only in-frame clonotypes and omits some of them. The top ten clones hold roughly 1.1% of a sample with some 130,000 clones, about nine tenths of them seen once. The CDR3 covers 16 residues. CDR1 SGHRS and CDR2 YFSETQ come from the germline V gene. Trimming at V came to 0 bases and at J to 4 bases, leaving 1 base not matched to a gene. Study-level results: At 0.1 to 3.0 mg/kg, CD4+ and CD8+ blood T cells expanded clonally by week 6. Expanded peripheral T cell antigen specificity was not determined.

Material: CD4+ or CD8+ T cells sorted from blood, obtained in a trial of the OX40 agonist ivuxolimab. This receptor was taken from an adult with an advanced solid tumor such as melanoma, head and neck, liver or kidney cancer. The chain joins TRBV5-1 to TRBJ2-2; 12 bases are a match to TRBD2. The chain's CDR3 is CASSLALAGGTGELFF. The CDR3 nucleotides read TGCGCCAGCAGCTTGGCACTAGCGGGGGGCACCGGGGAGCTGTTTTTT.